These 20 T cell receptor beta chains originate from one sample sequenced in a study of blood T cell repertoires in COVID-19. The protocol was immunoSEQ multiplex PCR, while the TCRdb copy is restricted to in-frame clones and leaves out a portion. Of around 320,000 clones in the sample, more than 70% were seen once. The sequencing sample was made of peripheral blood. The source is a woman aged 30 to 39 who had recovered from COVID-19.

The J gene is TRBJ1-5, the V gene TRBV19, with 8 bases that match TRBD1. Germline CDR1 and CDR2: LNHDA and SQIVND (reference sequence). The CDR3 has 14 amino acids. Trimming cost V 5 bases and J 6 bases; bases outside gene matches: 6. DNA of the CDR3: TGTGCCAGTAGTGACCTGGGGACAGGTCAGCCCCAGCATTTT. This gives the protein CASSDLGTGQPQHF. The full variable domain, in which reference TRBV19 and TRBJ1-5 provide the parts outside the CDR3, is DGGITQSPKYLFRKEGQNVTLSCEQNLNHDAMYWYRQDPGQGLRLIYYSQIVNDFQKGDIAEGYSVSREKKESFPLTVTSAQKNPTAFYLCASSDLGTGQPQHFGDGTRLSIL.

The chain combines TRBV28 with TRBJ1-3, with 12 positions matching TRBD1. The CDR3 is 16 residues long. Germline CDR1 MDHEN, CDR2 SYDVKM. V shed 6 bases, J shed 4 bases, and the junction held 7 bases outside the gene matches. Here the CDR3 DNA reads TGTGCCAGCAGGGGACAGGGGGCGCGAGGGGGAAACACCATATATTTT. The encoded protein is CASRGQGARGGNTIYF.

The chain carries TRBV15 and TRBJ1-2; 9 nucleotides match TRBD1. J gave up 4 bases and V 0 bases, and 3 bases lay outside the gene matches. The CDR3 runs 15 residues. Germline loops: CDR1 LNHNV, CDR2 YYDKDF (reference sequence). The CDR3 nucleotides read TGTGCCACCAGCAGAGACCCGGGACAGGGCTATGGCTACACCTTC. Amino acids: CATSRDPGQGYGYTF.

This chain uses TRBV27 with TRBJ2-5; D is uncertain. The V and J ends lost 5 bases and 3 bases respectively, with 10 bases between them. Germline V gene lookup returns CDR1 MNHEY and CDR2 SMNVEV (reference sequence). The CDR3 spans 13 residues. CDR3: CASSPDSEETQYF. The CDR3 nucleotides read TGTGCCAGCAGTCCAGACTCCGAAGAGACCCAGTACTTC.

V gene TRBV20-1 combines with J gene TRBJ1-1; D ambiguous. The CDR3 length is 13 residues. Germline V lookup: CDR1 DFQATT, CDR2 SNEGSKA (reference sequence). V was pared by 3 bases and J by 1 base, with 9 bases between. The CDR3 DNA sequence: TGCAGTGCTAGTCTCTCCTGGAACACTGAAGCTTTCTTT. Amino acids: CSASLSWNTEAFF.

V gene TRBV10-3 combines with J gene TRBJ1-6, with D tentatively TRBD1 (5 bases). CDR3 length equals 15 residues. Germline CDR1 and CDR2: ENHRY and SYGVKD. Between the trimmed V and J ends, which lost 0 bases and 9 bases, there was a span of 12 bases. This CDR3 reads CAISESGQGGSPLHF. The CDR3 DNA sequence: TGTGCCATCAGTGAGTCCGGTCAGGGTGGTTCACCCCTCCACTTT.

V and J are TRBV5-1 and TRBJ1-5; maybe TRBD1 (5 bases). The V gene's germline CDR1 is SGHRS and CDR2 YFSETQ. V lost 0 bases to trimming and J lost 7 bases, with 14 bases between them. This CDR3 has 15 amino acids. CDR3 DNA: TGCGCCAGCAGCTTGGCTGGGGCAGGGTACCAGCCCCAGCATTTT. Protein: CASSLAGAGYQPQHF.

The J gene is TRBJ2-5, the V gene TRBV7-2; D might be TRBD1 (5 bases). The V end was cut by 4 bases, the J end by 0 bases, with 12 bases between. This CDR3 spans 15 amino acids. Germline V gene data show CDR1 as SGHTA and CDR2 as FQGNSA. CDR3 region: CASSSMTAYQETQYF. The CDR3, as DNA: TGTGCCAGCAGCTCTATGACAGCGTACCAAGAGACCCAGTACTTC. The full variable domain, rest sourced from reference TRBV7-2 and TRBJ2-5, is GAGVSQSPSNKVTEKGKDVELRCDPISGHTALYWYRQSLGQGLEFLIYFQGNSAPDKSGLPSDRFSAERTGGSVSTLTIQRTQQEDSAVYLCASSSMTAYQETQYFGPGTRLLVL.

The chain is built from TRBV27 and TRBJ2-5, with D possibly TRBD2 on 5 matching bases. The CDR3 has 14 residues. V shed 7 bases and J shed 3 bases, with 15 bases lying between them. Germline-derived CDR1 and CDR2 are MNHEY and SMNVEV (reference sequence). DNA of the CDR3: TGTGCCAGCACATCCAGAGGAGGAGAAGAGACCCAGTACTTC. Translating gives CASTSRGGEETQYF.

A note on this clone: Different DNA sequences within this sample yield the same CDR3. The chain links TRBV5-1 to TRBJ2-2; 7 bases line up with TRBD1. Losses at the gene ends were 0 bases for V and 3 bases for J; bases not matched to a gene: 26. This CDR3 has 23 amino acids. Germline CDR1 reads SGHRS; CDR2 reads YFSETQ. As DNA, the CDR3 is TGCGCCAGCAGCTTGGATGGGCATCGTTCGTACAGCCACCCCCAGGGGGACACCGGGGAGCTGTTTTTT. This encodes CASSLDGHRSYSHPQGDTGELFF.

This chain connects TRBV11-2 to TRBJ1-2; 7 nucleotides line up with TRBD1. Trimming at V came to 5 bases and at J to 4 bases, leaving 13 bases not matched to a gene. The CDR3 is 16 residues long. Germline V gene lookup returns CDR1 SGHAT and CDR2 FQNNGV. The CDR3 protein is CASSLIRQGFGYGYTF. CDR3 nucleotides: TGTGCCAGCAGCCTAATAAGACAGGGTTTCGGCTATGGCTACACCTTC.

This clone was recorded only once. This chain links TRBV7-9 with TRBJ2-3; 9 bases line up with TRBD1. Unmatched junction bases numbered 4, after V lost 5 bases and J lost 4 bases. This CDR3 region has 14 residues. Per the germline V gene, CDR1 is SEHNR and CDR2 is FQNEAQ (reference sequence). CDR3 region: CASSPWDRADTQYF. In DNA, the CDR3 is TGTGCCAGCAGCCCCTGGGACAGGGCAGATACGCAGTATTTT.

V is TRBV7-3 and J is TRBJ1-1; 8 bases fit TRBD1. The CDR3 totals 16 residues. Germline assignment: CDR1 SGHTA and CDR2 FQGTGA. Trimming at V came to 5 bases and at J to 0 bases, leaving 8 bases not matched to a gene. The CDR3 DNA is TGTGCCAGCAGCCCTCAACCGGGACAGGTGAACACTGAAGCTTTCTTT. This translates into CASSPQPGQVNTEAFF.

The chain joins TRBV6-5 to TRBJ1-5; no reliable D call. The CDR3 runs 14 residues. V lost 0 bases and J lost 1, with 4 bases in between. Germline CDR1 reads MNHEY; CDR2 reads SVGAGI. The CDR3 reads CASSYSLSNQPQHF. In nucleotides, the CDR3 is TGTGCCAGCAGTTACTCACTCAGCAATCAGCCCCAGCATTTT.

The rearrangement links TRBV7-9 to TRBJ1-4, with D perhaps matching TRBD1 (6 bases). Germline V gene sequence: CDR1 SEHNR, CDR2 FQNEAQ (reference sequence). The CDR3 length is 12 residues. V gave up 8 bases and J gave up 11 bases, with 15 bases separating them. CDR3 loop: CASCPGQLKLFF. CDR3 nucleotides: TGTGCCAGCTGTCCCGGACAGCTCAAACTGTTTTTT.

The rearrangement links TRBV12-3 or TRBV12-4 to TRBJ2-7; D uncertain. CDR3 length equals 12 residues. Trimming pared 6 bases from V and 2 bases from J, leaving 8 bases between. The CDR3 nucleotides are TGTGCCAGCAGCACACGGGCCTACGAGCAGTACTTC. This translates into CASSTRAYEQYF.

The chain carries TRBV28 and TRBJ2-6; D may be TRBD1 (6 bases). Trimming stripped 5 bases from V and 1 base from J, with 9 bases between. The CDR3 contains 15 residues. Germline CDR1 MDHEN, CDR2 SYDVKM. Here the CDR3 reads CASSRTGSGANVLTF. In nucleotides, the CDR3 is TGTGCCAGCAGTCGAACAGGGTCTGGGGCCAACGTCCTGACTTTC. The entire variable domain, with the rest obtained from reference TRBV28 and TRBJ2-6, is as follows: DVKVTQSSRYLVKRTGEKVFLECVQDMDHENMFWYRQDPGLGLRLIYFSYDVKMKEKGDIPEGYSVSREKKERFSLILESASTNQTSMYLCASSRTGSGANVLTFGAGSRLTVL.

This rearrangement joins TRBV5-1 to TRBJ1-4; a weak D match, TRBD1 (6 bases). Per germline, CDR1 SGHRS and CDR2 YFSETQ. The CDR3 runs to 14 residues. The V and J ends lost 4 bases and 8 bases respectively, with 15 bases between them. The CDR3 DNA follows: TGCGCCAGCAGCCGTGACAGGACTGGGGAAAAACTGTTTTTT. Encoded protein: CASSRDRTGEKLFF.

J is TRBJ2-1 and V is TRBV19; D gene uncertain. V gave up 3 bases and J gave up 7 bases, with 13 bases separating them. This CDR3 has 14 residues. From germline, CDR1 is LNHDA and CDR2 SQIVND (reference sequence). The CDR3 is CASSIPPRHNEQFF. The DNA for the CDR3 is TGTGCCAGTAGTATCCCCCCTAGGCATAATGAGCAGTTCTTC.

The chain couples TRBV9 to TRBJ1-3; D is perhaps TRBD1 (5 bases). Germline assignment: CDR1 SGDLS and CDR2 YYNGEE. The CDR3 totals 15 residues. Trimming pared 0 bases from V and 3 bases from J, leaving 10 bases between. The CDR3 nucleotides read TGTGCCAGCAGCGTAGGGGACTCCCTTGGAAACACCATATATTTT. Translating it yields CASSVGDSLGNTIYF.